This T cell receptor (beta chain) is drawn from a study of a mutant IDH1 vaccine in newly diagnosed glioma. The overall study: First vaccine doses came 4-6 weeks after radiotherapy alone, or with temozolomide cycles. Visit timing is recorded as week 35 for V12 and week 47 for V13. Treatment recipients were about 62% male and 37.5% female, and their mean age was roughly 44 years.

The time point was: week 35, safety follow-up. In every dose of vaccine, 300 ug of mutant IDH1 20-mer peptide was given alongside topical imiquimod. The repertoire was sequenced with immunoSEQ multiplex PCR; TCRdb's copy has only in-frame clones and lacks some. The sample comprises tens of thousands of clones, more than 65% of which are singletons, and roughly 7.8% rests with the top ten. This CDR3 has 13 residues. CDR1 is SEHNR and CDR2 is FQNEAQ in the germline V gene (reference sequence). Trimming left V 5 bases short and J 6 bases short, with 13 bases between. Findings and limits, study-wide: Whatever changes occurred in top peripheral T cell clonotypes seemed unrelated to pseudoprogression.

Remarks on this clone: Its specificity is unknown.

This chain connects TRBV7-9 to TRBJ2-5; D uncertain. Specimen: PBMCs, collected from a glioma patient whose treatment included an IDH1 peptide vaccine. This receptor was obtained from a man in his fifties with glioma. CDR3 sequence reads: CASSMGTVQTQYF. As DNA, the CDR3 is TGTGCCAGCAGCATGGGCACGGTCCAGACCCAGTACTTC.